This TCR beta chain comes out of a study of T cell responses to AZD1222 COVID-19 vaccine. Across the whole study: Researchers grouped second doses given at about 4 or about 12 weeks into one pool.

To note about this clone: Its antigen is still unknown.

Here immunoSEQ multiplex PCR was the method, and the copy in TCRdb shows in-frame clones only, minus some. There are 90,000 to 95,000 clones in the sample; 86% occur only once, and about 9.4% lies in the top ten. The CDR3 runs to 15 residues. Germline lookup yields CDR1 SGHNT and CDR2 YENEEA. Trimming stripped 5 bases from V and 0 bases from J, with 8 bases between. General observations from the study: Repertoire collection took place solely once the T cell response had peaked. Donors were chiefly white British, with a greater number of females, and clonal diversity was perhaps underestimated. Among spike-specific TCRs, nearly half reportedly target unmutated variant regions.

This TCR came from an adult in good health. The source was peripheral blood, collected on day 0 of AZD1222 vaccination. This rearrangement joins TRBV11-3 to TRBJ2-6, with a weak D call TRBD2 (5 bases). The CDR3 DNA reads as TGTGCCAGCAGCCCCGGGGTCTCTGGGGCCAACGTCCTGACTTTC. The encoded protein is CASSPGVSGANVLTF.